Shown below are 25 T cell receptor beta chains from a single sample sequenced in a study of blood T cell repertoires in COVID-19 (dated by TCRdb to the early 2020s). The protocol used for the library was the immunoSEQ multiplex PCR assay. This is the immuneACCESS table as TCRdb keeps it, with only in-frame sequences that have V and J called. A part of the clones is gone; compared with another copy, unresolved V genes explain less than half, and the rest is unexplained. For this sample there are 150,000 to 200,000 clones; approximately 86% appear just once. The ten largest clonotypes hold approximately 2.1% of the sample. Sequencing used peripheral blood. These receptors all come from a man aged 65 to 85 with active or convalescent COVID-19.

The chain is built from TRBV29-1 and TRBJ2-6; TRBD2 matches 7 bases. V shed 4 bases and J 0 bases; nucleotides not matched to a gene: 6. Germline CDR1 and CDR2: SQVTM and ANQGSEA. The CDR3 covers 16 residues. The CDR3 DNA reads TGCAGCGTTGGGGGAGGGGCCCGCTCTGGGGCCAACGTCCTGACTTTC. Residues: CSVGGGARSGANVLTF.

Concerning this clone: The identical CDR3 is also encoded by other nucleotide sequences in the sample. The V gene is TRBV6-1, the J gene TRBJ2-3, with a tentative D call TRBD1 (5 bases). Per germline, CDR1 MNHNS and CDR2 SASEGT. Trimming removed 2 bases from V and 2 bases from J, with 8 bases in between. The CDR3 is 14 amino acids. Written as DNA, the CDR3 is TGTGCCAGCAGTGAAAGGGGCTTCACAGATACGCAGTATTTT. Amino acids: CASSERGFTDTQYF.

This chain connects TRBV19 to TRBJ1-3, with TRBD1 matching over 9 bases. The germline V gene has CDR1 LNHDA and CDR2 SQIVND (reference sequence). The CDR3 is made up of 15 amino acids. The V and J ends lost 7 bases and 0 bases, in that order; junction bases with no gene match: 4. The CDR3 DNA is TGTGCCAGTAAATCGACAGGGGGCTCTGGAAACACCATATATTTT. Its protein product is CASKSTGGSGNTIYF.

The chain recombines TRBV7-2 with TRBJ1-4; D uncertain. Trimming pared 3 bases from V and 6 bases from J, leaving 14 bases between. In germline, CDR1 is SGHTA, CDR2 FQGNSA. The CDR3 runs 15 residues. CDR3 nucleotides: TGTGCCAGCAGCTTCTCGGGATCTAGAGATGAAAAACTGTTTTTT. It translates to CASSFSGSRDEKLFF.

The rearrangement uses TRBV28 and TRBJ1-4, with a weak D call TRBD1 (6 bases). The germline CDR1 and CDR2 sequences are MDHEN and SYDVKM. The CDR3 covers 14 residues. Trimming pared 6 bases from V and 7 bases from J, leaving 15 bases between. CDR3 protein: CASRLTGYAEKLFF. The DNA for the CDR3 is TGTGCCAGCAGACTAACAGGGTATGCTGAAAAACTGTTTTTT.

As DNA, the CDR3 is TGCGCCAGCAGCCAGCGGGGAGGTACGCAGTATTTT. This codes for CASSQRGGTQYF. The V and J genes are TRBV4-3 and TRBJ2-3; weak D call: TRBD2 (6 bases). V was shortened by 3 bases and J by 8 bases, with 9 bases between the two germline ends. The CDR3 is 12 residues long. Germline assignment: CDR1 LGHNA and CDR2 YSLEER.

This clone has just a few counts. The V call is TRBV4-3, the J call TRBJ1-5, with 9 bases identical to TRBD1. Per the germline V gene, CDR1 is LGHNA and CDR2 is YSLEER. This CDR3 contains 16 residues. Losses at the gene ends were 1 base for V and 2 bases for J; bases not matched to a gene: 3. CDR3 bases: TGCGCCAGCAGCCAAGGGACAGGGGTCGGCAATCAGCCCCAGCATTTT. It specifies CASSQGTGVGNQPQHF.

This chain joins TRBV27 and TRBJ1-1, with D possibly matching TRBD1 (6 bases). Germline lookup yields CDR1 MNHEY and CDR2 SMNVEV (reference sequence). The CDR3 covers 15 residues. Trimming left V 3 bases short and J 4 bases short, with 15 bases between. Written as DNA, the CDR3 is TGTGCCAGCAGTTTCACAGGGACCAGGGGCACTGAAGCTTTCTTT. Amino acids: CASSFTGTRGTEAFF.

The genes are TRBV5-5 and TRBJ2-5; D is unresolved. Germline CDR1 reads SGHKS; CDR2 reads YYEKEE (reference sequence). CDR3 length: 14 amino acids. Trimming left V 0 bases short and J 2 bases short, with 8 bases between. The CDR3 DNA is TGTGCCAGCAGCTTGGCTCCGGTTCAAGAGACCCAGTACTTC. It codes for CASSLAPVQETQYF.

The chain is built from TRBV20-1 and TRBJ2-1; TRBD2 matches 8 bases. CDR1 and CDR2 from the germline V gene are DFQATT and SNEGSKA (reference sequence). This CDR3 is built from 11 residues. V shed 6 bases and J 12 bases; nucleotides not matched to a gene: 7. The chain's CDR3 is CSASSGGGQFF. The CDR3 DNA reads as TGCAGTGCCAGCAGCGGGGGCGGGCAGTTCTTC.

This clone was seen only once. The chain couples TRBV6-2 or TRBV6-3 to TRBJ2-7, with 8 bases that match TRBD2. CDR1 and CDR2 (germline): MNHEY, SVGEGT. V was pared by 6 bases and J by 7 bases, with 11 bases of the junction left unmatched. The CDR3 is made up of 14 amino acids. The CDR3 region is CASSPSGGAQEQYF. As DNA, the CDR3 is TGTGCCAGCAGCCCCTCGGGGGGGGCGCAAGAGCAGTACTTC.

The chain is built from TRBV10-2 and TRBJ1-5; 11 bases map to TRBD1. This CDR3 has 13 amino acids. V was clipped by 6 bases and J by 11 bases; unmatched bases: 6. Germline CDR1 reads WSHSY; CDR2 reads SAAADI. The CDR3 DNA follows: TGCGCCAGCAGCCGGGACAGGGGGTTGGCCCAGCATTTT. This sequence encodes CASSRDRGLAQHF.

The J gene is TRBJ1-2, the V gene TRBV19; TRBD1 aligns across 7 bases. After removal of 0 bases from V and 7 bases from J, the junction contained 5 bases not matched to a gene. Germline assignment: CDR1 LNHDA and CDR2 SQIVND (reference sequence). The CDR3 consists of 14 residues. The DNA of the CDR3 is TGTGCCAGTAGTATAGAAAGCAGGGGGTTTGGCTACACCTTC. Amino acid sequence: CASSIESRGFGYTF.

V usage is TRBV2 and J usage is TRBJ2-2, with TRBD1 matching 11 bases. This CDR3 region has 17 residues. The germline CDR1 and CDR2 sequences are SNHLY and FYNNEI. The trim removed 5 bases at V and 5 bases at J, leaving 10 bases unmatched. The CDR3 sequence: CASSTASGQGVTGELFF. CDR3 in DNA: TGTGCCAGCAGTACGGCGTCGGGACAGGGGGTTACCGGGGAGCTGTTTTTT.

The rearrangement joins TRBV6-2 or TRBV6-3 to TRBJ2-7; TRBD2 agrees at 14 bases. Germline CDR1 is MNHEY and CDR2 is SVGEGT. The CDR3 sequence is 15 residues long. V lost 5 bases, J lost 6 bases, and 6 bases stayed unmatched. The DNA for the CDR3 is TGTGCCAGCAGTAGGGGACTAGCGGGAGTCAGCGAGCAGTACTTC. This encodes CASSRGLAGVSEQYF.

The rearrangement joins TRBV7-2 to TRBJ1-5, with 7 bases that match TRBD1. The CDR3 has 16 residues. Germline CDR1 is SGHTA and CDR2 is FQGNSA. With 3 bases clipped from V and 9 bases from J, the junction kept 14 bases outside the gene matches. CDR3 residues: CASSLGDSQSLGPQHF. The DNA for the CDR3 is TGTGCCAGCAGCTTGGGGGACAGCCAGTCTCTGGGGCCCCAGCATTTT.

CDR3 DNA sequence: TGTGCCAGCAGGGTCAGATCCCGGGGGTTGGTGAACACTGAAGCTTTCTTT. Amino acids: CASRVRSRGLVNTEAFF. V gene TRBV28 combines with J gene TRBJ1-1, with D tentatively TRBD1 (5 bases). In germline, CDR1 is MDHEN, CDR2 SYDVKM. V was trimmed by 6 bases and J by 0 bases, leaving 20 bases between them. This CDR3 is 17 amino acids long.

This clone occurred a few times. V is TRBV5-1 and J is TRBJ2-2; D gene ambiguous. Trimming left V 7 bases short and J 6 bases short, with 10 bases between. CDR3 length: 12 residues. The germline V gene has CDR1 SGHRS and CDR2 YFSETQ. The CDR3 loop reads CASGLGPGELFF. Here the CDR3 DNA reads TGCGCCAGCGGCCTTGGTCCCGGGGAGCTGTTTTTT.

The chain is built from TRBV19 and TRBJ1-2; the D gene is possibly TRBD1 (6 bases). Germline V lookup: CDR1 LNHDA, CDR2 SQIVND (reference sequence). There are 13 residues in the CDR3. V lost 3 bases and J 4 bases, leaving 9 bases between the germline ends. The CDR3 loop reads CASSIRGGYGYTF. CDR3 DNA: TGTGCCAGTAGTATCAGGGGCGGCTATGGCTACACCTTC.

In its sample, this clone was seen once. The chain combines TRBV5-1 with TRBJ2-1; 11 bases match TRBD1. Germline CDR1 is SGHRS and CDR2 is YFSETQ. The CDR3 is 17 residues long. V trimming: 5 bases; J trimming: 6 bases; junction bases outside the gene matches: 13. Written as DNA, the CDR3 is TGCGCCAGCAGAGTGACATTGGGGACAGGGGGATCCAATGAGCAGTTCTTC. This sequence encodes CASRVTLGTGGSNEQFF. Drawing the rest from reference TRBV5-1 and TRBJ2-1, the complete variable domain is KAGVTQTPRYLIKTRGQQVTLSCSPISGHRSVSWYQQTPGQGLQFLFEYFSETQRNKGNFPGRFSGRQFSNSRSEMNVSTLELGDSALYLCASRVTLGTGGSNEQFFGPGTRLTVL.

The CDR3 loop reads CASMGTGYEKLFF. The DNA for the CDR3 is TGTGCCAGCATGGGGACAGGGTATGAAAAACTGTTTTTT. V gene TRBV28 combines with J gene TRBJ1-4; TRBD1 matches at 9 bases. The V gene end was trimmed by 7 bases and the J gene end by 6 bases; junction bases not matched to a gene: 3. This CDR3 spans 13 amino acids. Germline CDR1 MDHEN, CDR2 SYDVKM.

The chain couples TRBV28 to TRBJ2-3; TRBD2 matches at 8 bases. Germline trimming cut 6 bases from V and 3 bases from J; bases unmatched to any gene: 5. The CDR3 length is 14 residues. Germline V lookup: CDR1 MDHEN, CDR2 SYDVKM. The CDR3 nucleotides read TGTGCCAGCAGCCTCGGGGGGGGTACAGATACGCAGTATTTT. Residues: CASSLGGGTDTQYF.

This chain joins TRBV6-5 and TRBJ2-1; TRBD2 agrees at 14 bases. The germline V gene encodes CDR1 MNHEY and CDR2 SVGAGI. Trimming cost V 2 bases and J 8 bases; bases outside gene matches: 2. This CDR3 has 15 amino acids. The CDR3: CASSYGTSGGYEQFF. The CDR3 coding sequence is TGTGCCAGCAGTTACGGGACTAGCGGGGGCTATGAGCAGTTCTTC.

The V gene is TRBV19, the J gene TRBJ2-1, with unresolved D. Germline CDR1 is LNHDA and CDR2 is SQIVND (reference sequence). This CDR3 is 14 amino acids long. V dropped 3 bases and J dropped 4 bases, with 10 bases sitting between them. This chain's CDR3 is CASSIPAAYNEQFF. The CDR3 DNA reads TGTGCCAGTAGTATCCCGGCGGCGTACAATGAGCAGTTCTTC.

V gene TRBV6-6 combines with J gene TRBJ2-1, with D possibly matching TRBD1 (6 bases). This CDR3 is 13 amino acids long. Deletions cut 6 bases from V and 8 bases from J, with 14 bases between. Per germline, CDR1 MNHNY and CDR2 SVGAGI (reference sequence). The CDR3, as DNA: TGTGCCAGCAGATCCCAGGGGTTTGATGAGCAGTTCTTC. Its protein is CASRSQGFDEQFF.